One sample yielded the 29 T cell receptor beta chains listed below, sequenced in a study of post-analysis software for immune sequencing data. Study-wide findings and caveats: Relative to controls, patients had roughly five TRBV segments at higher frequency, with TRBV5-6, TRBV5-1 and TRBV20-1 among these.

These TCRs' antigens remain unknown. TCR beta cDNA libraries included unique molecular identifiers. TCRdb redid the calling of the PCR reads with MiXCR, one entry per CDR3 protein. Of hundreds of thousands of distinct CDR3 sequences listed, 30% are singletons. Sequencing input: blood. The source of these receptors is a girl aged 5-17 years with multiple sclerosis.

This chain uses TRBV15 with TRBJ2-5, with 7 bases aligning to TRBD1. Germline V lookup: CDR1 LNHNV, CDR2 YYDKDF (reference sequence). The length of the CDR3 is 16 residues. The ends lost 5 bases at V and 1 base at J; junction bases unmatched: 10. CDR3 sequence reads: CATSPSRTGGQETQYF. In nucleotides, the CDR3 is TGTGCCACCAGCCCCTCCCGGACAGGTGGCCAAGAGACCCAGTACTTC.

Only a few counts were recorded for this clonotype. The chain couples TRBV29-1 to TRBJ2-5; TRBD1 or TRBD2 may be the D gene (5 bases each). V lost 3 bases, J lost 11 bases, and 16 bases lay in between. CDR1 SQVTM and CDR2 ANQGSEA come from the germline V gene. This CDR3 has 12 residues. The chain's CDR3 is CSVEGRTGRQYF. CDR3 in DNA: TGCAGCGTTGAGGGACGGACGGGGCGGCAGTACTTC.

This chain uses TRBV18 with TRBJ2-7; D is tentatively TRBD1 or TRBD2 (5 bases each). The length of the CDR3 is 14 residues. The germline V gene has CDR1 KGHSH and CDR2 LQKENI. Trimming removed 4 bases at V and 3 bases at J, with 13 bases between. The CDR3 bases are TGTGCCAGCTCACGCTCGGGGACGAACTACGAGCAGTACTTC. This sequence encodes CASSRSGTNYEQYF.

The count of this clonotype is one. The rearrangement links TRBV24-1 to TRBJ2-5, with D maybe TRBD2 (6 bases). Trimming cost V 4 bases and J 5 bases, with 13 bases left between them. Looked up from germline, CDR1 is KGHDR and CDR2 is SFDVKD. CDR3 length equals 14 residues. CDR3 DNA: TGTGCCACCAGTGACGGGGGAATGTGGGAGACCCAGTACTTC. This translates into CATSDGGMWETQYF.

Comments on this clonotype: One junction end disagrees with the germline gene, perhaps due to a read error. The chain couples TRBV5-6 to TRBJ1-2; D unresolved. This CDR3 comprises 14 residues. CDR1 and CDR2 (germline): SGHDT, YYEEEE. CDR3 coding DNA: TGTGCCAGCAGGTTGGGCGTGGGTGGCCATGGCTACACCTTC. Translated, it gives CASRLGVGGHGYTF.

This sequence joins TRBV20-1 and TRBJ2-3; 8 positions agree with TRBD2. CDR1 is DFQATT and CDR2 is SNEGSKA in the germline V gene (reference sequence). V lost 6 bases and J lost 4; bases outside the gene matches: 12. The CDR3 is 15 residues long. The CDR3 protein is CSATRPSGRPDTQYF. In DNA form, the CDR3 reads TGCAGTGCCACAAGGCCCAGCGGGAGACCAGATACGCAGTATTTT.

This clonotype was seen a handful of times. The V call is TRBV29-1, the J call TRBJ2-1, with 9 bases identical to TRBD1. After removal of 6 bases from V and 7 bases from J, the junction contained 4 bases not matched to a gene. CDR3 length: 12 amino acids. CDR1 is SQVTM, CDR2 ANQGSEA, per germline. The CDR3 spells CSVMDRGNEQFF. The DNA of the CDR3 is TGCAGCGTGATGGACAGGGGAAATGAGCAGTTCTTC.

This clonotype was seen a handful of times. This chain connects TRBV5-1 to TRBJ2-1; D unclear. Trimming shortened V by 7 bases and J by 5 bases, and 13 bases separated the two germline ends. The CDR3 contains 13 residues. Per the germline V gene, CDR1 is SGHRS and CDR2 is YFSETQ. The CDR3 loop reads CASAVKANNEQFF. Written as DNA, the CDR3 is TGCGCCAGCGCCGTTAAAGCCAACAATGAGCAGTTCTTC.

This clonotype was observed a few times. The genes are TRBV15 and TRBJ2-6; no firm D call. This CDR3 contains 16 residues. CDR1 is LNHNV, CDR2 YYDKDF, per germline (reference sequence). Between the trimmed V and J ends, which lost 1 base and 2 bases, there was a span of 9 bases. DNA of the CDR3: TGTGCCACCAGCAGAGCCCTTTGGGCTGGGGCCAACGTCCTGACTTTC. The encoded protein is CATSRALWAGANVLTF.

The CDR3, as DNA: TGCAGCGGAACCGGGACAGGGGGAAACATTCAGTACTTC. Encoded protein: CSGTGTGGNIQYF. V and J are TRBV29-1 and TRBJ2-5; the match to TRBD1 covers 11 bases. The end of the DNA is better explained by TRBJ2-4, so the J call may be wrong. Germline V gives CDR1 SQVTM, CDR2 ANQGSEA. The CDR3 has 13 residues.

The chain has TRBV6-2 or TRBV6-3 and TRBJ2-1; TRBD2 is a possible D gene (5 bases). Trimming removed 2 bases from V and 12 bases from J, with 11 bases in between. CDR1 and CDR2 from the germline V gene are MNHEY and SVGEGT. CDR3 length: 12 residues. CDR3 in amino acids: CASSYPGAGQFF. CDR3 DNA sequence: TGTGCCAGCAGTTACCCCGGCGCGGGGCAGTTCTTC.

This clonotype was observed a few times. CDR3 DNA: TGCGCCAGCAGCGATGGACAGGCGATTAATGAAAAACTGTTTTTT. Protein product: CASSDGQAINEKLFF. This chain links TRBV5-1 with TRBJ1-4; TRBD1 aligns across 7 bases. CDR3 size: 15 residues. Germline lookup yields CDR1 SGHRS and CDR2 YFSETQ. J lost 4 bases, V lost 4 bases, and 7 bases had no gene match.

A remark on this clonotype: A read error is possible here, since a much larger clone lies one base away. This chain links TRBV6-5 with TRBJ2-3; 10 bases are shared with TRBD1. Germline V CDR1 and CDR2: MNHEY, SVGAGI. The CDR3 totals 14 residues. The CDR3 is CTSSYGTGADTQYF. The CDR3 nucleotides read TGTACCAGCAGTTACGGGACAGGGGCAGATACGCAGTATTTT.

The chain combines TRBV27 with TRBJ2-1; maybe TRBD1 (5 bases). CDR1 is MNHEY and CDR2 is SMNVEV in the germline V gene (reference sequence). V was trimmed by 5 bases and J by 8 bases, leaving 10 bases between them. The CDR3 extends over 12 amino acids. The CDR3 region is CASSLRADEQFF. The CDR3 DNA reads TGTGCCAGCAGTCTCAGGGCCGATGAGCAGTTCTTC.

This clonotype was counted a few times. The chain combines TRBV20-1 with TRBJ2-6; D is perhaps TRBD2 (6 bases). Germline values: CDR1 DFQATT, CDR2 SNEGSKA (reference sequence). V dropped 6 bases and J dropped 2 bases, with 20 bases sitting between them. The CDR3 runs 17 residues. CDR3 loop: CSAPTRVRGAGANVLTF. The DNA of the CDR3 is TGCAGTGCGCCAACCCGGGTTCGCGGGGCTGGGGCCAACGTCCTGACTTTC.

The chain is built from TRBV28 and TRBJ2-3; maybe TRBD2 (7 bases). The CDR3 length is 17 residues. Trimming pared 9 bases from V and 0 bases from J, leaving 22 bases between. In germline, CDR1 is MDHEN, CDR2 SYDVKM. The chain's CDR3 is CASLGGGRTRSTDTQYF. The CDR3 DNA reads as TGTGCCAGTTTGGGGGGCGGGAGAACTAGGAGCACAGATACGCAGTATTTT.

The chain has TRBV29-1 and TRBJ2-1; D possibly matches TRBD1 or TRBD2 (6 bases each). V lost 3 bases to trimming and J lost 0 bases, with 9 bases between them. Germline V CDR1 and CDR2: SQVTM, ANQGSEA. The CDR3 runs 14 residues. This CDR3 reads CSVEEGDSYNEQFF. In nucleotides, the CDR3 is TGCAGCGTTGAGGAGGGGGACTCCTACAATGAGCAGTTCTTC.

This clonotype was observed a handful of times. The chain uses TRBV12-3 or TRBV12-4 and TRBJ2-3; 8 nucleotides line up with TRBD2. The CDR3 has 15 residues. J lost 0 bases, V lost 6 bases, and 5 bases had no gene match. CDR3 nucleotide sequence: TGTGCCAGCAGGCCAGCGGGGGTAAGCACAGATACGCAGTATTTT. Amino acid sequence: CASRPAGVSTDTQYF.

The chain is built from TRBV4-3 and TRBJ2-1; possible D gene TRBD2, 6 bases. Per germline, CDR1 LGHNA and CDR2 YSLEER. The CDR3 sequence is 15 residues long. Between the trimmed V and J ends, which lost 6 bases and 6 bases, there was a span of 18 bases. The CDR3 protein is CASSPRTGEGNEQFF. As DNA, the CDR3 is TGCGCCAGCAGTCCCAGAACGGGGGAAGGCAATGAGCAGTTCTTC.

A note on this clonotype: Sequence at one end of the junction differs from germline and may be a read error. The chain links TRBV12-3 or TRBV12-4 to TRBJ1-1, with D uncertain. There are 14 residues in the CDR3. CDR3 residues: CTSQLGHMNTEAFF. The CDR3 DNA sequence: TGTACCAGCCAGCTCGGCCACATGAACACTGAAGCTTTCTTT.

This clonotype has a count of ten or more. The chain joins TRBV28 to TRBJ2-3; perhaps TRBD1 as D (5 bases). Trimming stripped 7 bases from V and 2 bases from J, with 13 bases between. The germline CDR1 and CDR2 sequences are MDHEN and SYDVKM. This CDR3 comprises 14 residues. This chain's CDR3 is CASTAGHYTDTQYF. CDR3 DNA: TGTGCCAGCACGGCAGGGCACTACACAGATACGCAGTATTTT.

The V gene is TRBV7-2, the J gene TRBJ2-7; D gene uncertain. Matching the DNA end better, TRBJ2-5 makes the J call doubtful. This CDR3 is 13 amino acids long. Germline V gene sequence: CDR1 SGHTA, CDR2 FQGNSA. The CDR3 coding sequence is TGTGCCAGCAGCTTCCCGTGGTTAGAGACCCAGTACTTC. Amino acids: CASSFPWLETQYF.

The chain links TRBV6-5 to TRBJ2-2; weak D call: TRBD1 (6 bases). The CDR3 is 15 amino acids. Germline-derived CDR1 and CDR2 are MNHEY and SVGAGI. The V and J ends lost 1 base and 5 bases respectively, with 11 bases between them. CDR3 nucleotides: TGTGCCAGCAGTTACTTCCGGCAGGGGACCGGGGAGCTGTTTTTT. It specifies CASSYFRQGTGELFF.

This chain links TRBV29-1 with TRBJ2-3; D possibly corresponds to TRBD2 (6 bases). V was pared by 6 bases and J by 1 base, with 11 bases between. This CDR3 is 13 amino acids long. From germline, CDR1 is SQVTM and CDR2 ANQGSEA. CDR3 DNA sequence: TGCAGCGTGGCCGGGGAGGGCACAGATACGCAGTATTTT. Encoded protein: CSVAGEGTDTQYF.

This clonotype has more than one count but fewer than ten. CDR3 residues: CASREQGTDTQYF. Here the CDR3 DNA reads TGTGCCAGCAGGGAACAGGGGACAGATACGCAGTATTTT. The rearrangement links TRBV6-5 to TRBJ2-3; 7 nucleotides align to TRBD1. The CDR3 loop spans 13 amino acids. Trimming took 6 bases from V and 3 from J; bases not matched to a gene: 3. CDR1 is MNHEY and CDR2 is SVGAGI in the germline V gene.

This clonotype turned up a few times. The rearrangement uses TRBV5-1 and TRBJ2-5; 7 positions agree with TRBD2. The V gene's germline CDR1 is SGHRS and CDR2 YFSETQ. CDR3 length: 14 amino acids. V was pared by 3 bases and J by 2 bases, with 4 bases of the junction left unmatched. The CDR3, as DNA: TGCGCCAGCAGCTCACTAGCGTCTCAAGAGACCCAGTACTTC. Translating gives CASSSLASQETQYF.

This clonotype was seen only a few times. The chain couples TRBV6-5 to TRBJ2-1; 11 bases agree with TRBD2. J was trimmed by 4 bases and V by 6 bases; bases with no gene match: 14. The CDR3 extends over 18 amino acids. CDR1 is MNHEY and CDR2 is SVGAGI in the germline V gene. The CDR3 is CASRYVGLAGGTYNEQFF. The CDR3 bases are TGTGCCAGCAGATACGTCGGACTAGCGGGCGGGACGTACAATGAGCAGTTCTTC.

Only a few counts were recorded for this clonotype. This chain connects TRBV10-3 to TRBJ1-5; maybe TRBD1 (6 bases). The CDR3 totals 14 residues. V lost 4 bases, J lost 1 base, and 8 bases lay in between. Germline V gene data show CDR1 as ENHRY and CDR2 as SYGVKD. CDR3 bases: TGTGCCATCAGTGGTGGACAGAGCAATCAGCCCCAGCATTTT. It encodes CAISGGQSNQPQHF.

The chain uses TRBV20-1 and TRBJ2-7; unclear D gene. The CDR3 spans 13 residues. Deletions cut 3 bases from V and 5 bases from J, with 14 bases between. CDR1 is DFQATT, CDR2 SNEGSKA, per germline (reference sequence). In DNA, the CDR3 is TGCAGTGCTAGTCCAGGCCGTTTTGACGAGCAGTACTTC. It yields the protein CSASPGRFDEQYF.